Listed below are T cell receptor beta chains from one sample, sequenced in a study of CD8 T cells in Susac syndrome. TCRdb recomputed calls from the immunoSEQ multiplex PCR reads with MiXCR, one row per CDR3 protein. Found here are roughly 130,000 distinct CDR3 sequences, around 94% of them singletons; the top ten hold around 0.27%. The sequencing input was CD8+ T cells from PBMCs. The receptors were gathered from a human donor with Susac syndrome. Both conserved end residues are part of each CDR3. The D gene is left open where the match is weak. Rows give clone size only sometimes, using once, few, many, or a class for an expanded clone.

clone_size j_call d_call v_call cdr3_nt cdr3_aa
. TRBJ1-5 . TRBV20-1 TGCAGTGCTAGCGGAGAGACCTCTGGCATCAATCAGCCCCAGCATTTT CSASGETSGINQPQHF
. TRBJ1-3 TRBD1 TRBV9 TGTGCCAGCAGCGTAGCTACGGGACAGGGATCATTTGGAAACACCATATATTTT CASSVATGQGSFGNTIYF
. TRBJ2-3 . TRBV3-1 TGTGCCAGCAGCCAAGAGCCCGTATTCGCGGGTGGTACGCAGTATTTT CASSQEPVFAGGTQYF
. TRBJ1-1 . TRBV19 TGTGCCAGTAGGATAGCGGGCCACGGCACTGAAGCTTTCTTT CASRIAGHGTEAFF
. TRBJ2-7 . TRBV5-4 TGTGCCAGCAGCTTTCAGGGGTCCCCCTCCTACGAGCAGTACTTC CASSFQGSPSYEQYF
. TRBJ2-1 . TRBV12-3/TRBV12-4 TGTGCCAGCAGTTGGCATGGGGTGTCCGAGCAGTTCTTC CASSWHGVSEQFF
. TRBJ2-1 TRBD2 TRBV20-1 TGCAGTGCCATAGGACTAGCGGGGGGTGGATCCTACAATGAGCAGTTCTTC CSAIGLAGGGSYNEQFF
. TRBJ1-4 . TRBV29-1 TGCAGCGTTGAATTCGGGACGAATGAAAAACTGTTTTTT CSVEFGTNEKLFF
. TRBJ2-3 . TRBV7-9 TGTGCCAGCAGCACAGCCAGGGTCATGGATACGCAGTATTTT CASSTARVMDTQYF
. TRBJ2-1 . TRBV10-1 TGCGCCAGCAGTCCCGGACTACGGAATGAGCAGTTCTTC CASSPGLRNEQFF
. TRBJ2-1 . TRBV27 TGTGCCAGCAGCCCTCTTGGAAATGAGCAGTTCTTC CASSPLGNEQFF
. TRBJ2-7 TRBD1 TRBV7-9 TGTGCCAGCAGCTTAGAATCGGGACAGGCTCCCTACGAGCAGTACTTC CASSLESGQAPYEQYF
once TRBJ1-5 . TRBV18 TGTGCCAGCTCACTACAACGGGGGGTTCAATGGGATCAGCCCCAGCATTTT CASSLQRGVQWDQPQHF
. TRBJ2-5 . TRBV7-9 TGTGCCAGCAGCTTAATTACAGGACTCGGGACCCAGTACTTC CASSLITGLGTQYF
. TRBJ2-7 . TRBV29-1 TGCAGCGTCGGTGGGCTCTCCTTGGGCGAGCAGTACTTC CSVGGLSLGEQYF
. TRBJ1-2 . TRBV30 TGTGCCTGGAGTGTACTTGGGGAAAGCTACACCTTC CAWSVLGESYTF
. TRBJ2-1 . TRBV5-1 TGCGCCAGTTCCCCGGAGGAGCTTTACAATGAGCAGTTCTTC CASSPEELYNEQFF
. TRBJ2-5 TRBD2 TRBV9 TGTGCCAGCAGCCCTTTTAGCGGGGTGGAGACCCAGTACTTC CASSPFSGVETQYF
. TRBJ1-2 . TRBV29-1 TGCAGCGTTCGACAGGCTAACTATGGCTACACCTTC CSVRQANYGYTF
once TRBJ2-4 TRBD2 TRBV12-3/TRBV12-4 TGTGCCAGCAGCCGGACTAGCGGGGATATAGCCAAAAACATTCAGTACTTC CASSRTSGDIAKNIQYF
. TRBJ2-1 . TRBV30 TGTGCCTGGAGTGTGGAGAGCTACAATGAGCAGTTCTTC CAWSVESYNEQFF
. TRBJ2-7 . TRBV30 TGTGCCTGGAGTGGATCTGGAGACGGCTACGAGCAGTACTTC CAWSGSGDGYEQYF
. TRBJ1-4 TRBD1 TRBV3-1 TGTGCCAGCAGCCACCCTCGGGACAGCCCAAATGAAAAACTGTTTTTT CASSHPRDSPNEKLFF
. TRBJ2-1 TRBD1 TRBV9 TGTGCCAGCAGCCGCAACCGGGACAGGCCCTCCAGTGAGCAGTTCTTC CASSRNRDRPSSEQFF
. TRBJ1-6 . TRBV4-1 TGCGCCAGCAGCAACCTGGAGGGAGGTTCACCCCTCCACTTT CASSNLEGGSPLHF
. TRBJ2-2 . TRBV25-1 TGTGCCAGCAGCCTGGCAGACAGTGGCCAGGACACCGGGGAGCTGTTTTTT CASSLADSGQDTGELFF
. TRBJ1-5 . TRBV20-1 TGCAGTGCTAGAGATCCCAACACCTGGGGGAATCAGCCCCAGCATTTT CSARDPNTWGNQPQHF
once TRBJ1-5 . TRBV29-1 TGCAGCGTTGTCGGGGATAGCAATCAGCCCCAGCATTTT CSVVGDSNQPQHF
. TRBJ2-5 . TRBV9 TGTGCCAGCAGCGACCCCTCCGGGGGCAGGGAGACCCAGTACTTC CASSDPSGGRETQYF
. TRBJ2-1 . TRBV25-1 TGTGCCAGCAGTGAAGCACGTCACGGGAAACCCTACAATGAGCAGTTCTTC CASSEARHGKPYNEQFF
. TRBJ2-3 . TRBV7-3 TGTGCCAGCAGCCTTCTGGGGGCGGGGGCAGATACGCAGTATTTT CASSLLGAGADTQYF
. TRBJ1-6 TRBD1 TRBV10-3 TGTGCCATCAGTGGGACAGGGGTTGATAATTCACCCCTCCACTTT CAISGTGVDNSPLHF
. TRBJ2-5 TRBD2 TRBV4-1 TGCGCCAGCAGCCTGTCGCCGGGAGGGGAGACCCAGTACTTC CASSLSPGGETQYF
. TRBJ2-2 . TRBV11-2 TGTGCCAGCAGCTTCCCCGGGACGGCTGTGAACACCGGGGAGCTGTTTTTT CASSFPGTAVNTGELFF
. TRBJ2-7 TRBD1 TRBV25-1 TGTGCCAGCAGTGAAGCGACAGGGACCGAGCAGTACTTC CASSEATGTEQYF
. TRBJ2-7 . TRBV10-3 TGTGCCATCAGGCAGGGTTACGAGCAGTACTTC CAIRQGYEQYF
. TRBJ2-2 TRBD1 TRBV5-1 TGCGCCAGCAGCCCGGGGACAGGGGACGACACCGGGGAGCTGTTTTTT CASSPGTGDDTGELFF
. TRBJ2-1 . TRBV9 TGTGCCAGCAGCGTACTAGGGGCCCACAATGAGCAGTTCTTC CASSVLGAHNEQFF
. TRBJ2-7 . TRBV6-1 TGTGCCAGCAGCCTTGTAACGTCGTACGAGCAGTACTTC CASSLVTSYEQYF
once TRBJ2-5 TRBD2 TRBV14 TGTGCCAGCAGCCAAGGACTAGCACGGAGCGCACAAGAGACCCAGTACTTC CASSQGLARSAQETQYF
. TRBJ2-5 . TRBV6-5 TGTGCCAGCAGTCCAACCTTAGGGACCCAAGAGACCCAGTACTTC CASSPTLGTQETQYF
. TRBJ2-2 . TRBV6-2/TRBV6-3 TGTGCCAGCAGCTTCCTCGCAGGGATAACGAACACCGGGGAGCTGTTTTTT CASSFLAGITNTGELFF
. TRBJ1-2 . TRBV13 TGTGCCAGCAGCTTAGAACGTGGGGAATACACCTTC CASSLERGEYTF
. TRBJ2-3 . TRBV12-3/TRBV12-4 TGTGCCAGCACTGGTCGTTGGGGTAGCACAGATACGCAGTATTTT CASTGRWGSTDTQYF
once TRBJ2-7 . TRBV6-5 TGTGCCAGCAGTGTCAGGGTTGCCTACGAGCAGTACTTC CASSVRVAYEQYF
. TRBJ2-3 . TRBV5-1 TGCGCCAGCGCCCCGGGAGCAGCCGGCACAGATACGCAGTATTTT CASAPGAAGTDTQYF
. TRBJ1-5 . TRBV7-9 TGTGCCAGCAGCTCGTCCGGAGGGTCTCAGCCCCAGCATTTT CASSSSGGSQPQHF
. TRBJ2-1 . TRBV12-3/TRBV12-4 TGTGCCAGCAGTTGGACAGATGGTGAGCAGTTCTTC CASSWTDGEQFF
once TRBJ1-1 . TRBV29-1 TGCAGCGTGTTCGGCGGCAGGAACACTGAAGCTTTCTTT CSVFGGRNTEAFF
. TRBJ2-7 . TRBV3-1 TGTGCCAGCAGCCAAGATCTGAGCAGGGCACCCGAGCAGTACTTC CASSQDLSRAPEQYF
few TRBJ1-1 . TRBV19 TGTGCCAGTAGTCCTACAGCTAACACTGAAGCTTTCTTT CASSPTANTEAFF
once TRBJ2-1 TRBD2 TRBV5-6 TGTGCCAGCAGCTGGGAACTAGCGGGGGCATGGGAGCAGTTCTTC CASSWELAGAWEQFF
. TRBJ2-3 . TRBV14 TGTGCCAGCAGCCACGGAGGCGGGGAAGGCCACTACCCTGATACGCAGTATTTT CASSHGGGEGHYPDTQYF
. TRBJ1-2 TRBD1 TRBV7-9 TGTGCCAGCAGCTTAATTAAGGGGACAGTTGATGGCTACACCTTC CASSLIKGTVDGYTF
once TRBJ1-1 . TRBV30 TGTGCCTGGAATGCCGGGGGCACTGAAGCTTTCTTT CAWNAGGTEAFF